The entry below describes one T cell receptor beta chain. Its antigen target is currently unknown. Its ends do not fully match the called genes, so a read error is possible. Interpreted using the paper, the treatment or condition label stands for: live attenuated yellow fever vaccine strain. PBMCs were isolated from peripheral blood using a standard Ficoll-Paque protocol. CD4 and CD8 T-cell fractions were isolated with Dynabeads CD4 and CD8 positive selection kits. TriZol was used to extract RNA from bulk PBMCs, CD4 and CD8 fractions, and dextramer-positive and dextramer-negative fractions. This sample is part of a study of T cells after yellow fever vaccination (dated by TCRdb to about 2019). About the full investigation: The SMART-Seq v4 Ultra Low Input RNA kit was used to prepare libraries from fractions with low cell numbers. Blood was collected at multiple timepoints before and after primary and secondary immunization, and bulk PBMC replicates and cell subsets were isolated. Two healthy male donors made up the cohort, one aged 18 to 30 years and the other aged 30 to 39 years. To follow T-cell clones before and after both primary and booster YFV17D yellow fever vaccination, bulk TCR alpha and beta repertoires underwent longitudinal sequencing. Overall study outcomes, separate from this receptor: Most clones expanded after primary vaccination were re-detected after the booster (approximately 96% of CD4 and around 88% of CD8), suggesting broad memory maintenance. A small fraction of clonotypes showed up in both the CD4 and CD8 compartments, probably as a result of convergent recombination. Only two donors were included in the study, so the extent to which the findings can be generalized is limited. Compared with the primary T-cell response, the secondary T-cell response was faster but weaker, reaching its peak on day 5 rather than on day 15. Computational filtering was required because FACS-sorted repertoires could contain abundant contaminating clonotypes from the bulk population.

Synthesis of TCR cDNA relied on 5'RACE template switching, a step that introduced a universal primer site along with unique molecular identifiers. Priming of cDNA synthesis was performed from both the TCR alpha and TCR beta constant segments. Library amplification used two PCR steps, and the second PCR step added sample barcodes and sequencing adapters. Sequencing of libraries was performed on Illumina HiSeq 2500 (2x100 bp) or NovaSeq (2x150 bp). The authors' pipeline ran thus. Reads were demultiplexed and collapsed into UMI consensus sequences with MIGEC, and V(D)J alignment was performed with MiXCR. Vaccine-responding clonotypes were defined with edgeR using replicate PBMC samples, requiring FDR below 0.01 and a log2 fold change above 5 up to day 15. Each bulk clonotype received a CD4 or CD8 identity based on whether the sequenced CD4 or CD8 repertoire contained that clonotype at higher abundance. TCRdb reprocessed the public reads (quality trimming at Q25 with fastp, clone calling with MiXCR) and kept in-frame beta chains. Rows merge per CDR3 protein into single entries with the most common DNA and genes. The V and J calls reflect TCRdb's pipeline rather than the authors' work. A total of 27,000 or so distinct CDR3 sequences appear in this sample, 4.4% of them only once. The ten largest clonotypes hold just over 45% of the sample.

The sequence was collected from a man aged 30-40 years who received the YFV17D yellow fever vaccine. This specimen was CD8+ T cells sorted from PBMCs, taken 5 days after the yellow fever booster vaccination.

The DNA sequence follows: TGTGCCAGCAGCTTGCAATTTTCCTTC. Its amino acids are CASSLQFSF. The chain couples TRBV5-6 to TRBJ1-2, with the D gene not clear enough to name. CDR1 and CDR2, looked up from the germline V gene, are SGHDT and YYEEEE. The CDR3, cysteine through phenylalanine, is 9 amino acids long. Of all the DNA, just the CDR3 is kept, 27 bases in frame from base 1.